This is a list of T cell receptor beta chains from one sample in a study of CD8 T cells in ankylosing spondylitis. TCRdb called the 5' RACE reads again in MiXCR, with one record for every CDR3 protein. The sample has nearly 250,000 distinct CDR3 sequences, 32% seen once. Sequences were obtained from blood, either unsorted or a sorted T cell fraction (not recorded which). The receptors were sampled from a male donor with ankylosing spondylitis or in good health (not recorded which). Both conserved end residues are part of each CDR3. The D gene is left open where the match is weak. For some rows the clone size is stated as once, few or many, or as a class when expanded; others skip it.

j_gene	d_gene	v_gene	abundance	CDR3nt	CDR3aa
TRBJ2-7	TRBD1	TRBV10-3	NA	TGTGCCACCCTAGACAGGGACCTTCAGAAGCAGTACTTC	CATLDRDLQKQYF
TRBJ2-3	NA	TRBV6-5	many	TGTGCCAGCAGTTACTCGATTGACCGGGCAGATACGCAGTATTTT	CASSYSIDRADTQYF
TRBJ2-3	TRBD2	TRBV29-1	NA	TGCAGCGTTGATAGCGGGGGCACAGATACGCAGTATTTT	CSVDSGGTDTQYF
TRBJ1-5	NA	TRBV30	NA	TGTGCCTGGAGTGCACGGCAGGGAATCAATCAGCCCCAGCATTTT	CAWSARQGINQPQHF
TRBJ2-4	NA	TRBV20-1	few	TGCAGTGCTCCAGACCCCGTCGGAGCCAAAAACATTCAGTACTTC	CSAPDPVGAKNIQYF
TRBJ1-1	NA	TRBV5-6	few	TGTGCCAGCAGCTTTACAGGTGAGGACACTGAAGCTTTCTTT	CASSFTGEDTEAFF
TRBJ1-4	NA	TRBV7-2	NA	TGTGCCAGCAGCCGTAAACAGGCCTCAACTAATGAAAAACTGTTTTTT	CASSRKQASTNEKLFF
TRBJ2-7	NA	TRBV12-3/TRBV12-4	many	TGTGCCAGCAGTTTAGTCTCCCACGAGCAGTACTTC	CASSLVSHEQYF
TRBJ2-1	NA	TRBV27	NA	TGTGCCAGCAGTTCGGCGCGTTTGGGGAATGAGCAGTTCTTC	CASSSARLGNEQFF
TRBJ2-7	NA	TRBV12-3/TRBV12-4	NA	TGTGCCAGCAGCACAGCCAGGGATTACGAGCAGTACTTC	CASSTARDYEQYF
TRBJ2-7	NA	TRBV28	NA	TGTGCCAGCAGTTTGCGCGGGGACAGCTACGAGCAGTACTTC	CASSLRGDSYEQYF
TRBJ2-7	TRBD2	TRBV5-1	few	TGCGCCAGCAGCTTGTGGACTAGCGGGGATTGGGAGCAGTACTTC	CASSLWTSGDWEQYF
TRBJ2-7	TRBD1	TRBV6-1	NA	TGTGCCAGCAGTCCGGACAGGGTCGTTTACGAGCAGTACTTC	CASSPDRVVYEQYF
TRBJ2-5	NA	TRBV7-2	few	TGTGCCAGCAGCTCCGGCATGAGGGAGACCCAGTACTTC	CASSSGMRETQYF
TRBJ1-6	NA	TRBV30	few	TGTGCCTGGAGCAGTCGGACGGGCAGGACACCCCTCCACTTT	CAWSSRTGRTPLHF
TRBJ2-5	NA	TRBV20-1	NA	TGCAGTGCTGCCCGGGGCCCTTCGGGGGAGACCCAGTACTTC	CSAARGPSGETQYF
TRBJ2-6	NA	TRBV20-1	NA	TGCAGTGCTAGTAACTGGGGTGTCAACTCTGGGGCCAACGTCCTGACTTTC	CSASNWGVNSGANVLTF
TRBJ2-2	NA	TRBV7-9	many	TGTGCCAGCAGCCCGACAGCGAACACCGGGGAGCTGTTTTTT	CASSPTANTGELFF
TRBJ2-3	NA	TRBV29-1	many	TGCAGCGTTGACCTCGACACGAATACGCAGTATTTT	CSVDLDTNTQYF
TRBJ1-6	TRBD1	TRBV10-3	many	TGTGCCATCAGGGGGGACAGGGGGCAGTCACCCCTCCACTTT	CAIRGDRGQSPLHF
TRBJ1-4	TRBD1	TRBV12-3/TRBV12-4	NA	TGTGCCAGCAGTTTAACAGGGGAAAATGAAAAACTGTTTTTT	CASSLTGENEKLFF
TRBJ2-1	NA	TRBV29-1	NA	TGCAGCGTTGAATGGTTGGGGGGCGATGAGCAGTTCTTC	CSVEWLGGDEQFF
TRBJ2-7	NA	TRBV5-1	many	TGTGCCAGCAGCTTGGGAGCATACGAGCAGTACTTC	CASSLGAYEQYF
TRBJ2-1	NA	TRBV27	NA	TGTGCCAGCAGTTTACGCGGGGGCCATTACAATGAGCAGTTCTTC	CASSLRGGHYNEQFF
TRBJ2-7	NA	TRBV20-1	many	TGCAGTGCTAGAAATCAGGGGTACGAGCAGTACTTC	CSARNQGYEQYF
TRBJ2-1	TRBD2	TRBV20-1	NA	TGCAGTGCTACCCGATTGACTAGCGGGGGGGCGGGACGGAATGAGCAGTTCTTC	CSATRLTSGGAGRNEQFF
TRBJ2-1	NA	TRBV7-9	once	TGTGCCAGCAGCTTATCAGGGGCACTAGGAAATGAGCAGTTCTTC	CASSLSGALGNEQFF
TRBJ2-2	TRBD2	TRBV12-3/TRBV12-4	NA	TGTGCCAGCACGTGGACTAGCGGGAACACCGGGGAGCTGTTTTTT	CASTWTSGNTGELFF
TRBJ1-2	NA	TRBV12-3/TRBV12-4	NA	TGTGCCAGCAGTTCCGTGGGCGCCTATGGCTACACCTTC	CASSSVGAYGYTF
TRBJ1-4	NA	TRBV12-3/TRBV12-4	few	TGTGCCAGCAGTCACGAATATAATGAAAAACTGTTTTTT	CASSHEYNEKLFF
TRBJ2-1	NA	TRBV9	NA	TGTGCCAGCAGCCTAGACGTGGGGGCCGAGCAGTTCTTC	CASSLDVGAEQFF
TRBJ2-7	TRBD1	TRBV20-1	few	TGCAGTGCTAGAGATAGGGGGCAGGTCACCTACGAGCAGTACTTC	CSARDRGQVTYEQYF
TRBJ2-3	NA	TRBV6-5	NA	TGTGCCAGCAGTTACGGGGGCGGGCACGCAGATACGCAGTATTTT	CASSYGGGHADTQYF
TRBJ2-5	TRBD2	TRBV29-1	NA	TGCAGCGTTGAAGGGGCTAGCGGGCACCAAGAGACCCAGTACTTC	CSVEGASGHQETQYF
TRBJ2-1	TRBD1	TRBV7-8	few	TGTGCCAGCAGCTTAGTAGAGGGGGCATACAATGAGCAGTTCTTC	CASSLVEGAYNEQFF
TRBJ2-1	NA	TRBV5-6	many	TGTGCCAGCAGCTCCCTCCTTTACAATGAGCAGTTCTTC	CASSSLLYNEQFF
TRBJ2-1	NA	TRBV15	NA	TGTGCCACCAGCAGAGGAGGTCTGAGCTCCTACAATGAGCAGTTCTTC	CATSRGGLSSYNEQFF
TRBJ1-1	NA	TRBV20-1	NA	TGCAGTGCTAGAGAGACCCGGGGCACTGAAGCTTTCTTT	CSARETRGTEAFF
TRBJ2-7	NA	TRBV12-3/TRBV12-4	NA	TGTGCCAGCAGTTTGGGTTTGGACTACTACGAGCAGTACTTC	CASSLGLDYYEQYF
TRBJ2-5	TRBD1	TRBV20-1	few	TGCAGTGCTAGAGCGGGACAGAAGCTAGAGACCCAGTACTTC	CSARAGQKLETQYF
TRBJ2-5	NA	TRBV4-1	NA	TGCGCCAGCAGCCAAGTTGAGGGCGAGACGACCCAGTACTTC	CASSQVEGETTQYF
TRBJ2-5	NA	TRBV6-1	NA	TGTGCCAGCAGAACAGGCAACCGACAAGAGACCCAGTACTTC	CASRTGNRQETQYF
TRBJ2-4	NA	TRBV5-1	NA	TGCGCCAGCAGCTCTGGACACTCTCAGAAGGACATTCAGTACTTC	CASSSGHSQKDIQYF
TRBJ1-4	NA	TRBV20-1	few	TGCAGTGCTAGAAGGCTGCCCGAAAAACTGTTTTTT	CSARRLPEKLFF
TRBJ1-1	NA	TRBV30	NA	TGTGCCTGCGGGGACCGGAACACTGAAGCTTTCTTT	CACGDRNTEAFF
TRBJ2-3	TRBD1	TRBV20-1	NA	TGCAGTGCTAGCCCCCCACAGGGGTCAGATACGCAGTATTTT	CSASPPQGSDTQYF
TRBJ2-1	NA	TRBV6-2/TRBV6-3	NA	TGTGCCAGCAGCCCCGGGGCTTTCGGGCAGTTCTTC	CASSPGAFGQFF
TRBJ2-2	NA	TRBV10-3	NA	TGTGCCATCACGATCGCACCGAACACCGGGGAGCTGTTTTTT	CAITIAPNTGELFF
TRBJ2-3	NA	TRBV7-2	NA	TGTGCCAGCAGCTCCACAGGGTGGAGCACAGATACGCAGTATTTT	CASSSTGWSTDTQYF